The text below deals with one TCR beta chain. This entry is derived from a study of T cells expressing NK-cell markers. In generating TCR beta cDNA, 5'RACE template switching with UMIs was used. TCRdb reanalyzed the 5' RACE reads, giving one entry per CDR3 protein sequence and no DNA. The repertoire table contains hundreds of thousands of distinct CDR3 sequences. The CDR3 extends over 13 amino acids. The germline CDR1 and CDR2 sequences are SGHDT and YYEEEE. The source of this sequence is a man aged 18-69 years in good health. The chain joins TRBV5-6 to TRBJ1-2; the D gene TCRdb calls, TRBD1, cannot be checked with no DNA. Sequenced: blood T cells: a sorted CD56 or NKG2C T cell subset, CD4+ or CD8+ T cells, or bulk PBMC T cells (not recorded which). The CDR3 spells CASSRDARYGYTF.